Listed below are T cell receptor beta chains from one sample, sequenced in a study of graft-versus-host responses after intestinal transplantation. The data were produced by immunoSEQ multiplex PCR, yet TCRdb's version contains in-frame clones alone and is incomplete. The sample contains just over 40,000 clones, 91% of which appear only once. This specimen consisted of PBMCs, obtained around 320 days after intestinal transplant. These receptors came from a human patient who received an intestinal transplant, so some T cells may come from the graft donor. Both conserved end residues are part of each CDR3. The order of the fields is clone size, D gene, V gene, J gene, CDR3 protein, CDR3 DNA. The D gene is left open where the match is weak. Not all rows give a size; the values are once, few, many and, for expanded clones, a class.

>NA|NA|TRBV2|TRBJ1-2
CASTAGNYGYTF
TGTGCCAGCACGGCGGGTAACTATGGCTACACCTTC
>NA|TRBD1|TRBV2|TRBJ2-7
CASQGVGWGEQYF
TGTGCCAGCCAGGGGGTCGGTTGGGGCGAGCAGTACTTC
>few|NA|TRBV14|TRBJ1-1
CASSQGGEAFF
TGTGCCAGCAGCCAAGGCGGAGAAGCTTTCTTT
>NA|NA|TRBV11-1|TRBJ1-5
CASSFGVNQPQHF
TGTGCCAGCAGCTTCGGAGTAAATCAGCCCCAGCATTTT
>NA|TRBD2|TRBV9|TRBJ2-3
CASSVGGGDTQYF
TGTGCCAGCAGCGTCGGGGGGGGAGATACGCAGTATTTT
>NA|NA|TRBV7-2|TRBJ1-5
CASSLAGNSNQPQHF
TGTGCCAGCAGCTTAGCCGGAAATAGCAATCAGCCCCAGCATTTT
>NA|TRBD2|TRBV19|TRBJ2-7
CASSKKREGYEQYF
TGTGCCAGTAGTAAAAAGCGGGAGGGCTACGAGCAGTACTTC
>NA|TRBD2|TRBV6-1|TRBJ2-5
CASSRLGTSRETQYF
TGTGCCAGCAGTCGCCTCGGGACTAGCAGAGAGACCCAGTACTTC
>few|TRBD1|TRBV5-4|TRBJ1-6
CASSWDRVNSPLHF
TGTGCCAGCAGTTGGGACAGGGTCAATTCACCCCTCCACTTT
>NA|TRBD1|TRBV9|TRBJ1-1
CASSVLGGRGRGGNTEAFF
TGTGCCAGCAGCGTTCTAGGAGGCAGGGGGCGCGGAGGAAACACTGAAGCTTTCTTT
>NA|TRBD2|TRBV9|TRBJ2-1
CASSAITSGRAAPSNNEQFF
TGTGCCAGCAGCGCGATTACTAGCGGGAGAGCCGCCCCCTCCAACAATGAGCAGTTCTTC
>NA|NA|TRBV13|TRBJ2-7
CASSLGDISYEQYF
TGTGCCAGCAGCTTGGGGGACATCTCCTACGAGCAGTACTTC
>NA|NA|TRBV6-1|TRBJ2-7
CASSEEVGLNYEQYF
TGTGCCAGCAGTGAAGAGGTGGGCCTGAACTACGAGCAGTACTTC
>NA|NA|TRBV6-5|TRBJ1-4
CASSYGGGSEKLFF
TGTGCCAGCAGTTACGGGGGAGGTAGTGAAAAACTGTTTTTT
>NA|TRBD1|TRBV7-9|TRBJ1-2
CASSSSRDRGLNYGYTF
TGTGCCAGCAGCTCGAGCCGGGACAGGGGACTTAACTATGGCTACACCTTC
>once|TRBD2|TRBV7-9|TRBJ2-3
CASSSRGVGTDTQYF
TGTGCCAGCAGCTCCCGGGGGGTAGGCACAGATACGCAGTATTTT
>NA|NA|TRBV5-1|TRBJ2-7
CASSLTDSYEQYF
TGCGCCAGCAGCTTGACAGACTCCTACGAGCAGTACTTC
>NA|NA|TRBV10-2|TRBJ1-6
CASSEVSGQPNNSPLHF
TGCGCCAGCAGTGAAGTTTCCGGGCAGCCAAATAATTCACCCCTCCACTTT
>NA|TRBD1|TRBV7-3|TRBJ2-4
CASSLRQGKRNIQYF
TGTGCCAGCAGCTTAAGACAGGGAAAGCGGAACATTCAGTACTTC
>NA|NA|TRBV25-1|TRBJ2-5
CASSDPRGDYLETQYF
TGTGCCAGCAGTGACCCCAGGGGGGACTATCTAGAGACCCAGTACTTC
>NA|NA|TRBV5-1|TRBJ2-7
CASSLATRSNEQYF
TGCGCCAGCAGCTTGGCGACAAGGTCCAACGAGCAGTACTTC
>few|NA|TRBV10-1|TRBJ2-6
CASSGRIRSHKSGQRLTF
TGCGCCAGCAGTGGACGGATAAGATCGCACAAGTCGGGCCAACGTCTGACTTTC